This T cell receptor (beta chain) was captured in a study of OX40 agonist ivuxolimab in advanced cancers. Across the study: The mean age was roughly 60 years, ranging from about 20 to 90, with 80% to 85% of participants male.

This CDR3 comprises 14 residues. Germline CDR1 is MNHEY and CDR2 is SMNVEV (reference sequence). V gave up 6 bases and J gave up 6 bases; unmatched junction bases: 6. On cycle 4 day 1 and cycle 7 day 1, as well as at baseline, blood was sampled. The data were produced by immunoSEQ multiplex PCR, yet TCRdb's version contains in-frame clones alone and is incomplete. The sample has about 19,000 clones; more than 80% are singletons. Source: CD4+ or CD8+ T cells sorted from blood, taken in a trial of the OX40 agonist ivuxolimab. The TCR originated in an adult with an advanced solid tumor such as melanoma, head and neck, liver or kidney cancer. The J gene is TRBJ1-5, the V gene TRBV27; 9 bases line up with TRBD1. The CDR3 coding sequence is TGTGCCAGCAGAATACAGGGGGCGGGTCAGCCCCAGCATTTT. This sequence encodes CASRIQGAGQPQHF.